This TCR beta chain emerged from a study of T cells after yellow fever vaccination. For the study at large: SMART-Seq v4 Ultra Low Input prepared libraries from low-cell fractions.

Study-wide points: Primary-vaccination clones mostly resurfaced post-booster (roughly 97% CD4, roughly 90% CD8). Weaker overall was a secondary response that nonetheless peaked faster, on day 5 versus 15.

Making TCR cDNA involved 5'RACE template switching, which added UMIs and a universal primer site. TCRdb passed the 5' RACE reads through MiXCR, listing each CDR3 protein once. The sample yields around 60,000 distinct CDR3 sequences, approximately 5.5% seen once. This clonotype showed up many times. This sample comprised PBMCs, either bulk or a sorted T-cell subset (CD4+, CD8+, memory, or dextramer-sorted; not recorded which), obtained on the day of the yellow fever booster vaccination. This sequence was found in a man younger than 35 who received the YFV17D yellow fever vaccine.

Written as DNA, the CDR3 is TGCAGCGTTGTTACGGCAGGGGCACCTGAGCAGTTCTTC. Its translation is CSVVTAGAPEQFF. The genes are TRBV29-1 and TRBJ2-1, with D possibly being TRBD1 (6 bases). Germline V gene data show CDR1 as SQVTM and CDR2 as ANQGSEA. V lost 4 bases and J lost 9, with 16 bases in between. This CDR3 comprises 13 residues.